This T cell receptor beta chain was retrieved from a study of regulatory T cells in long-lasting Graves disease. Germline V lookup: CDR1 GTSNPN, CDR2 SVGIG (reference sequence). Trimming removed 2 bases from V and 0 bases from J, with 5 bases in between. The CDR3 contains 13 residues. With iRepertoire HTBI primers and Arm-PCR of CDR3 regions, TCR beta libraries were built. TCRdb re-called the multiplex PCR reads with MiXCR, one entry per CDR3 protein. The sample carries about 560,000 distinct CDR3 sequences, 15% to 20% recorded once. Time point indicated: newly diagnosed GD, antithyroid drugs for less than 3 months. Extracted RNA from PBMCs served as the source of the TCR library. These data were also reused for a study on T cells in Graves' hyperthyroidism and ophthalmopathy.

V is TRBV30 and J is TRBJ1-3; D unclear. The specimen comprised peripheral blood mononuclear cells (PBMCs), sampled at new diagnosis, from a patient treated with antithyroid drugs. This TCR came from a man in his late teens or twenties with Graves disease. The CDR3 reads CAWSLHSGNTIYF. In DNA, the CDR3 is TGTGCCTGGAGTCTCCACTCTGGAAACACCATATATTTT.